The present T cell receptor beta chain was sequenced within a study of blood T cells in healthy people across ages. Whole-study results and caveats: Naive CD4+ cells and diversity were both higher in long-lived donors than in aged donors.

A remark on this clonotype: What it recognizes is unknown.

The CDR3 length is 14 residues. From germline, CDR1 is DFQATT and CDR2 SNEGSKA (reference sequence). The V gene lost 3 bases and the J gene lost 2 bases, with 14 bases spanning the gap. Samples each had at least 5.5 micrograms of total RNA extracted. A sample-barcoded 5' primer and a J-beta primer mix were used in a second PCR of roughly 6 to 11 cycles. TCRdb passed the 5' RACE reads through MiXCR, listing each CDR3 protein once. Among about 1.4 million distinct CDR3 sequences listed, almost 60% were seen once. The sequenced material came from blood. The clonotype originates from a man younger than 35 in good health. The rearrangement joins TRBV20-1 to TRBJ2-7; maybe TRBD2 (6 bases). CDR3: CSARRSGLPYEQYF. The CDR3 nucleotides read TGCAGTGCTAGGCGGAGCGGGTTGCCCTACGAGCAGTACTTC.